The clone carrying this TCR beta chain was seen just once. Its specificity is unknown. This entry is derived from a study of response to subunit inactivated influenza vaccine. Whole-study findings and limits: Authors suggested seasonal influenza vaccinations each recruit few new T cells.

Each CDR3 protein gets one entry after TCRdb re-called the RT-PCR reads with MiXCR. This table holds about 830,000 distinct CDR3 sequences, less than 20% found once. With 0 bases clipped from V and 0 bases from J, the junction kept 17 bases outside the gene matches. The germline V gene has CDR1 SGHAT and CDR2 FQDESV (reference sequence). CDR3 length: 20 amino acids. This receptor was obtained from a man aged 45-60 years who received an inactivated influenza vaccine. The material was PBMCs from blood, obtained about 5 days after vaccination. The chain links TRBV11-1 to TRBJ2-7; 7 bases are shared with TRBD1. CDR3 nucleotides: TGTGCCAGCAGCTTAGCGGTGCGGGCAGGGGGAATCCTTGGCTCCTACGAGCAGTACTTC. This translates into CASSLAVRAGGILGSYEQYF.